The present TCR beta chain was sequenced within a study of blood T cells in healthy people across ages. Study conclusions and caveats: Considered underestimates were the diversity estimates obtained from one million T cells.

A second PCR, run for roughly 7 to 12 cycles, used a sample-barcoded 5' primer plus a J-beta primer mix. Per sample, CDR3-containing paired-end reads numbered at least 3 million. TCRdb redid the calling of the 5' RACE reads with MiXCR, one entry per CDR3 protein. Of about 400,000 distinct CDR3 sequences listed, more than 45% were seen once; the top ten hold around 50%. There are 15 residues in the CDR3. Germline CDR1 reads ENHRY; CDR2 reads SYGVKD. V was pared by 10 bases and J by 0 bases, with 17 bases between. Each donor gave roughly 9.1 milliliters of peripheral blood. Comment on this clonotype: Its antigen is currently unknown.

Sequencing input: blood. This chain uses TRBV10-3 with TRBJ2-3; D perhaps matches TRBD2 (6 bases). The clonotype was recovered from a man in his sixties in good health. The CDR3 is CATLTGGKSTDTQYF. The CDR3 coding sequence is TGTGCCACGCTGACCGGAGGGAAGAGCACAGATACGCAGTATTTT.